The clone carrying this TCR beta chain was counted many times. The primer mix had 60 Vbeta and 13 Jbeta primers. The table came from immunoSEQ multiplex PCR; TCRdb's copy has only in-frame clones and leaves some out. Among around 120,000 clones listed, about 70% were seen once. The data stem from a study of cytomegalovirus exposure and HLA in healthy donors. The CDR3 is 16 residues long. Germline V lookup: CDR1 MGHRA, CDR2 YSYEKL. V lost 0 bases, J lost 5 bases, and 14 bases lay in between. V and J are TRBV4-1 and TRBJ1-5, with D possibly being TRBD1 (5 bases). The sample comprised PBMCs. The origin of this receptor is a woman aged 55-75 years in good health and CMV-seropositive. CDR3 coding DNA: TGCGCCAGCAGCCAAGATCCAGGGCGGGGGGATCAGCCCCAGCATTTT. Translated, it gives CASSQDPGRGDQPQHF.